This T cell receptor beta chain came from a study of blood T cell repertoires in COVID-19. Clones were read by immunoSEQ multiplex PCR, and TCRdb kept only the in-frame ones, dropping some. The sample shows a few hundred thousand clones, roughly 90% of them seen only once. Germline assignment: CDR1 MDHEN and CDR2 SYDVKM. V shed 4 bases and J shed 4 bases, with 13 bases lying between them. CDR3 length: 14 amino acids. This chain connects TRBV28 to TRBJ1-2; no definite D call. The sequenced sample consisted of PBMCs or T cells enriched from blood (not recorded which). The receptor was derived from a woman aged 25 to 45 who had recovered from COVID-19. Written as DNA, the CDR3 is TGTGCCAGCAGTTACCGGGAGCCATTCTATGGCTACACCTTC. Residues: CASSYREPFYGYTF.